The entry below gives a single T cell receptor (beta chain) sequence along with its context. Per the authors' pipeline: Counts of nucleated cells, estimated from reference gene primer amplification, were obtained. TCRdb keeps only in-frame clones here, not all; method: immunoSEQ multiplex PCR. Clonal size and the V and J genes are those of that table, whereas D and trimming came from the DNA. The sample has tens of thousands of clones, about 90% seen once. This entry comes from a study of blood T cell repertoires in COVID-19. At the level of the study: Sites across the United States, Italy and Spain contributed samples from acute and convalescent COVID-19. PBMCs, B-cell-depleted T cells, or T cells provided the cDNA or gDNA that made up the material.

This TCR derives from a woman in her 70s with active COVID-19. The sample was peripheral blood.

CDR3: CASSAFAGTDSNQPQHF. DNA for the CDR3: TGTGCCAGCAGTGCTTTCGCCGGGACAGATAGCAATCAGCCCCAGCATTTT. The chain couples TRBV6-1 to TRBJ1-5, with 7 nucleotides matching TRBD1. Germline trimming cut 4 bases from V and 0 bases from J; bases unmatched to any gene: 9. This CDR3 has 17 amino acids. Germline CDR1 and CDR2: MNHNS and SASEGT.